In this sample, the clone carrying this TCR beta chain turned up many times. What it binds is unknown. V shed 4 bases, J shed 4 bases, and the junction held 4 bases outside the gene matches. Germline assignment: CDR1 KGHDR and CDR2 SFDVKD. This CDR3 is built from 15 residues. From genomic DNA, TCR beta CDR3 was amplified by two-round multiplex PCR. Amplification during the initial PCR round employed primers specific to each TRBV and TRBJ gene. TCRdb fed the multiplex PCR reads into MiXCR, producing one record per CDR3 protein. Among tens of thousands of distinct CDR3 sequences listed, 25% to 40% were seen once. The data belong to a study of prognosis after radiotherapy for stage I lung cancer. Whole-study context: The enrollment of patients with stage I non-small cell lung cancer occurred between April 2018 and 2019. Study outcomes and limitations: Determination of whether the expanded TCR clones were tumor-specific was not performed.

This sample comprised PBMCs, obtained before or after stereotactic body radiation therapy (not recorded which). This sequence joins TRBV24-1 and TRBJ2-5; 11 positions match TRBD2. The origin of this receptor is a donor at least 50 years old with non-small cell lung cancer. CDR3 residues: CATSDPGTSGETQYF. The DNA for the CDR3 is TGTGCCACCAGTGACCCCGGGACTAGCGGAGAGACCCAGTACTTC.